The 26 T cell receptor beta chains given below trace back to one sample, sequenced in a study of tumor and adjacent non-tumor tissue in lung cancer. This sample's RNA came from whole unsorted tissue. TCRbeta libraries were built with three rounds of nested PCR, modified from ARM-PCR. TCRdb re-called the multiplex PCR reads through MiXCR, storing one row per CDR3 protein. Of about 85,000 distinct CDR3 sequences listed, roughly two thirds are singletons. Sequenced: lung tumor tissue. The receptors derive from a man in his 70s with non-small cell lung cancer.

Only one count was recorded for this clonotype. An end of the junction differs from the germline gene, which may be a read error. For the CDR3, the DNA is TGTAGCGTCCGAATTCAGGGGTACCAAGAGATCCAGTACTTC. Translated: CSVRIQGYQEIQYF. V gene TRBV29-1 combines with J gene TRBJ2-5; possible D gene TRBD1, 6 bases. This CDR3 contains 14 residues. Germline V gives CDR1 SQVTM, CDR2 ANQGSEA.

The chain's CDR3 is CASSPRPPGSVGELFF. CDR3 bases: TGCGCCAGCAGCCCGCGGCCCCCTGGTTCGGTCGGGGAGCTGTTTTTT. V usage is TRBV5-1 and J usage is TRBJ2-2; D unclear. CDR1 is SGHRS, CDR2 YFSETQ, per germline. The V gene lost 4 bases and the J gene lost 7 bases, with 20 bases spanning the gap. The CDR3 covers 16 residues.

On this clonotype itself: At one boundary the junction diverges from the germline segment, which might be a read error. This rearrangement joins TRBV28 to TRBJ1-1; possible D gene TRBD1, 5 bases. The CDR3 has 15 residues. Germline CDR1 is MDHEN and CDR2 is SYDVKM. CDR3 bases: TGTGCCAGCAACTCCGGAGGGGAAGGGAACGCTGAAGCTTTCTTT. Translating it yields CASNSGGEGNAEAFF.

This clonotype occurred many times. The chain uses TRBV4-2 and TRBJ2-3, with no clear D. In germline, CDR1 is LGHNA, CDR2 YNFKEQ. V was trimmed by 1 base and J by 0 bases, leaving 8 bases between them. The CDR3 covers 15 residues. The CDR3 nucleotides are TGTGCCAGCAGCCAAGTCCCTGGCAGCACAGATACGCAGTATTTT. Encoded protein: CASSQVPGSTDTQYF.

With regard to this clonotype: Its ends do not fully match the called genes, so a read error is possible. The chain has TRBV6-2 or TRBV6-3 and TRBJ2-7, with a weak D call TRBD1 (5 bases). The germline gives CDR1 MNHEY, CDR2 SVGEGT. The CDR3 length is 11 residues. CDR3 protein: CASRTIYKQYF. The CDR3 nucleotides are TGTGCCAGCCGGACAATCTACAAGCAGTACTTC.

A note on this clonotype: The conserved closing phenylalanine or tryptophan is absent in this CDR3, likely reflecting a read error. Because the CDR3's place on the DNA is in doubt, the DNA is left out and the CDR3 is given as listed by TCRdb. The rearrangement joins TRBV20-1 to TRBJ2-5; the table names TRBD1, a call not compared with the DNA. Germline V CDR1 and CDR2: DFQATT, SNEGSKA (reference sequence). The CDR3 numbers 12 amino acids, ends counted. The CDR3 is CSARFGGETQYL.

On this clonotype: One end of the junction fails to match germline, which may point to a read error. The chain couples TRBV11-2 to TRBJ2-3, with D possibly matching TRBD2 (5 bases). This CDR3 contains 15 residues. The V gene's germline CDR1 is SGHAT and CDR2 FQNNGV. The CDR3 sequence is CASSLGLASQDAQYF. The CDR3 DNA is TGTGCCAGCAGCCTAGGTTTGGCTAGCCAAGATGCGCAGTATTTT.

This clonotype was seen a handful of times. The chain uses TRBV5-1 and TRBJ2-5; tentatively, D is TRBD1 (7 bases). The CDR3 consists of 14 residues. Germline V CDR1 and CDR2: SGHRS, YFSETQ. V was trimmed by 3 bases and J by 5 bases, leaving 14 bases between them. The chain's CDR3 is CASSWQGGRETQYF. The CDR3 nucleotides read TGCGCCAGCAGCTGGCAGGGGGGCCGGGAGACCCAGTACTTC.

This clonotype was seen only a few times. V usage is TRBV11-3 and J usage is TRBJ2-7, with D possibly matching TRBD2 (5 bases). Trimming removed 5 bases at V and 5 bases at J, with 13 bases between. Germline-derived CDR1 and CDR2 are SGHNT and YENEEA. The CDR3 extends over 13 amino acids. The chain's CDR3 is CASSAGNNHEQYF. The CDR3 DNA reads as TGTGCCAGCAGCGCCGGGAACAATCACGAGCAGTACTTC.

A remark on this clonotype: Because the CDR3 is missing its conserved closing phenylalanine or tryptophan, this is likely a read error. The chain combines TRBV11-2 with TRBJ2-5; D not certain. The CDR3 is 13 residues long. The germline gives CDR1 SGHAT, CDR2 FQNNGV. The CDR3 sequence: CTSSLAGWETQYI. The CDR3 DNA reads TGTACCAGCAGCTTAGCTGGCTGGGAGACCCAGTACATC.

This clonotype has ten or more counts. The V and J genes are TRBV4-1 and TRBJ2-2; D might be TRBD1 or TRBD2, each matching 5 bases. V lost 3 bases, J lost 4 bases, and 18 bases lay in between. Germline V CDR1 and CDR2: MGHRA, YSYEKL. The CDR3 has 17 amino acids. In nucleotides, the CDR3 is TGCGCCAGCAGCCAGATACCGCCGGGACCCCGCACCGGGGAGCTGTTTTTT. Translated, it gives CASSQIPPGPRTGELFF.

This clonotype was detected only a few times. A much larger clone lies a single base off, so this may be a read error. CDR3 protein: CASRGGNEQYF. CDR3 DNA: TGTGCCAGCCGAGGCGGGAACGAGCAGTACTTC. The genes are TRBV6-6 and TRBJ2-7; tentative D call: TRBD2 (6 bases). CDR1 and CDR2 from the germline V gene are MNHNY and SVGAGI (reference sequence). The ends were cut back, 8 bases at V and 5 bases at J, with 10 bases in the middle. The CDR3 loop spans 11 amino acids.

Relative to its sample, this clonotype is medium-sized. The rearrangement links TRBV12-3 or TRBV12-4 to TRBJ2-3, with 9 bases aligning to TRBD2. The CDR3 spans 16 residues. Trimming removed 2 bases from V and 1 base from J; junction bases left unmatched: 4. The CDR3 sequence: CASSLRGRARTDTQYF. Written as DNA, the CDR3 is TGTGCCAGCAGTTTACGCGGGAGGGCTCGCACAGATACGCAGTATTTT.

In the case of this clonotype: A much larger clone sits a single nucleotide away, making a read error possible. The CDR3 reads CASTSMGISTDTQYF. CDR3 DNA: TGTGCCAGCACTTCGATGGGGATTAGCACAGATACGCAGTATTTT. V usage is TRBV12-3 or TRBV12-4 and J usage is TRBJ2-3; no firm D call. The germline V and J ends were trimmed by 7 bases and 0 bases, with 14 bases remaining between them. CDR3 size: 15 residues.

The chain links TRBV11-3 to TRBJ1-6; D is unclear. Germline-derived CDR1 and CDR2 are SGHNT and YENEEA. Trimming shortened V by 10 bases and J by 11 bases, and 18 bases separated the two germline ends. The CDR3 totals 13 residues. CDR3 sequence: CAIILDTYTPLHF. The DNA for the CDR3 is TGTGCCATCATCTTAGATACGTATACACCCCTCCACTTT.

This clonotype was picked up a small number of times. V usage is TRBV28 and J usage is TRBJ2-7; possible D gene TRBD2, 5 bases. Germline V gene lookup returns CDR1 MDHEN and CDR2 SYDVKM. V was pared by 3 bases and J by 0 bases, with 9 bases between. The CDR3 extends over 14 amino acids. Here the CDR3 reads CASSFGLASYEQYF. CDR3 DNA sequence: TGTGCCAGCAGTTTCGGACTGGCCTCCTACGAGCAGTACTTC.

This clonotype showed up just once. This clone may be a read error of a much larger clone one base away. The V call is TRBV6-1, the J call TRBJ2-3; 8 bases line up with TRBD2. CDR1 and CDR2 (germline): MNHNS, SASEGT. Losses at the gene ends were 10 bases for V and 1 base for J; bases not matched to a gene: 10. The CDR3 loop spans 15 amino acids. Here the CDR3 reads CAIKPQLAGTDTQYF. In nucleotides, the CDR3 is TGTGCCATCAAACCCCAACTAGCGGGCACAGATACGCAGTATTTT.

This clonotype was recorded a few times. The rearrangement joins TRBV5-1 to TRBJ2-1; D perhaps matches TRBD2 (5 bases). Between the trimmed V and J ends, which lost 2 bases and 1 base, there was a span of 16 bases. The CDR3 runs to 17 residues. The germline gives CDR1 SGHRS, CDR2 YFSETQ. The CDR3 reads CASSFRKQTTSYNEQFF. CDR3 DNA: TGCGCCAGCAGCTTTAGGAAACAGACTACTTCCTACAATGAGCAGTTCTTC.

A word on this clonotype: At one of its ends the junction is not consistent with the germline gene, which may arise from a read error. The chain carries TRBV14 and TRBJ2-5; 8 bases are a match to TRBD1. The CDR3 sequence is 16 residues long. The germline V gene has CDR1 SGHDN and CDR2 FVKESK. DNA of the CDR3: TGTGCCAACAGCCCACTAAAACCAGGGGGCGGCGAGGCCCAGTACTTC. It is translated as CANSPLKPGGGEAQYF.

In regard to this clonotype: Likely a read error: the CDR3 ends without its conserved phenylalanine or tryptophan. No DNA is shown, since the ends of the CDR3 on it are uncertain; the CDR3 is the one TCRdb lists. This rearrangement joins TRBV12-3 or TRBV12-4 to TRBJ2-3; TRBD2, the table's D call, lacks a check against the DNA. The CDR3 length is 15 residues, termini included. CDR3 sequence: CASSPGLAGTDTQYS.

This clonotype was counted once. The junction shows a germline mismatch at one end, possibly a read error. CDR3 loop: CTSSHPGLRGGETQYF. The CDR3 DNA reads as TGTACCAGCAGCCACCCCGGACTCAGGGGAGGAGAGACCCAGTACTTC. This chain joins TRBV6-6 and TRBJ2-5; D is tentatively TRBD1 or TRBD2 (6 bases each). The CDR3 length is 16 residues. The V gene's germline CDR1 is MNHNY and CDR2 SVGAGI (reference sequence).

Worth noting for this clonotype: A read error may produce the germline difference seen at one junction end. The rearrangement links TRBV11-2 to TRBJ2-1; D may correspond to TRBD1 or TRBD2 (5 bases each). This CDR3 has 15 amino acids. From germline, CDR1 is SGHAT and CDR2 FQNNGV. The CDR3 DNA follows: TGTGCCAGCAGCTTAGAGACCGGGGCCTATAGTGAGCCGTTCTTC. It is translated as CASSLETGAYSEPFF. The whole variable domain, remainder taken from reference TRBV11-2 and TRBJ2-1, is EAGVAQSPRYKIIEKRQSVAFWCNPISGHATLYWYQQILGQGPKLLIQFQNNGVVDDSQLPKDRFSAERLKGVDSTLKIQPAKLEDSAVYLCASSLETGAYSEPFFGPGTRLTVL.

This clonotype appeared once. At one end the junction does not follow the germline gene, possibly because of a read error. This chain links TRBV11-2 with TRBJ2-5; D remains unclear. The CDR3 contains 13 residues. From germline, CDR1 is SGHAT and CDR2 FQNNGV. The CDR3 region has the DNA TGTGCCAACAGCTTATCTCAGCAAGAGACCCAGCACTTC. It encodes CANSLSQQETQHF.

This clonotype occurred a few times. The rearrangement uses TRBV4-1 and TRBJ2-5, with 10 positions matching TRBD2. V shed 3 bases, J shed 12 bases, and the junction held 10 bases outside the gene matches. Germline V lookup: CDR1 MGHRA, CDR2 YSYEKL. The CDR3 has 14 residues. In DNA, the CDR3 is TGCGCCAGCAGCCACCCAGTGGGACTAGCGTTCAAGTACTTC. Protein product: CASSHPVGLAFKYF.

This clonotype was counted a single time. Relative to the germline gene, one junction end is altered; a read error may explain this. The chain couples TRBV6-5 to TRBJ2-1; 8 bases are shared with TRBD2. CDR1 and CDR2 (germline): MNHEY, SVGAGI. This CDR3 has 17 amino acids. CDR3 sequence: CASSYKPAGVSFNGQFF. In DNA, the CDR3 is TGTGCCAGCAGTTACAAACCAGCGGGGGTTTCCTTCAATGGGCAGTTCTTC.

This clonotype was picked up a small number of times. A read error is possible here, since a much larger clone lies one base away. The J gene is TRBJ2-3, the V gene TRBV10-3; D may be TRBD2 (6 bases). The V end lost 4 bases, the J end lost 4 bases, and 21 bases lay between the germline ends. CDR1 ENHRY and CDR2 SYGVKD come from the germline V gene. The CDR3 runs 17 residues. The CDR3 reads CAISAWGSGVGADTQYF. The CDR3 region has the DNA TGTGCCATCAGTGCCTGGGGTAGCGGAGTAGGGGCAGATACGCAGTATTTT.